This TCR beta chain was captured by sequencing in a study of blood T cell repertoires in COVID-19. The assay was immunoSEQ multiplex PCR, and TCRdb's table has in-frame clones only and misses some. The sample holds under 130,000 clones, roughly 87% seen once. The CDR3 loop spans 13 amino acids. Germline V lookup: CDR1 SGHAT, CDR2 FQDESV (reference sequence). Between the trimmed V and J ends, which lost 5 bases and 6 bases, there was a span of 12 bases. The receptor was isolated from a man aged 50 to 60 in a cohort sampled during active COVID-19. The rearrangement uses TRBV11-1 and TRBJ2-3; a weak D match, TRBD1 (5 bases). Material: peripheral blood. The CDR3 spells CASSLYSGDTQYF. In DNA, the CDR3 is TGTGCCAGCAGCCTCTATTCAGGGGATACGCAGTATTTT.